The present TCR beta chain was sequenced within a study of T-cell reconstitution after alpha-beta-depleted transplantation in children. Study results and caveats: Recipient T cells and thymic progenitors that survived were the source of the high TCRbeta diversity seen at day 60 in some patients. In patients about two months after transplant, alpha-beta T cells reportedly arose from several hundred expanded graft clones. A year had passed since transplant, and T-cell counts and diversity by then came mostly from newly produced T cells.

This clonotype was seen at least ten times. As yet, its antigen is unknown. V dropped 0 bases and J dropped 2 bases, with 8 bases sitting between them. The CDR3 runs 14 residues. Germline loops: CDR1 SGHAT, CDR2 FQNNGV. Unique molecular identifiers were incorporated when the TCRbeta library was constructed. Using its own MiXCR run on the PCR reads, TCRdb lists one record per CDR3 protein. The top ten hold around 18% of the sample, which has some 70,000 distinct CDR3 sequences, roughly 5% seen once. The clonotype originates from a boy less than two years old who had a stem cell transplant for acute myeloid leukemia, so the T cells may come from the graft donor. This specimen was PBMCs, mostly from graft donor cells, taken 180 days after TCRalphabeta/CD19-depleted stem cell transplant. The J gene is TRBJ2-7, the V gene TRBV11-2; D gene uncertain. Here the CDR3 reads CASSLDGLPYEQYF. The DNA for the CDR3 is TGTGCCAGCAGCTTAGATGGCTTACCCTACGAGCAGTACTTC.